This TCR beta chain originates from a study of graft-versus-host responses after intestinal transplantation. The junction had 4 bases not matched to a gene; V was cut back by 0 bases and J by 3 bases. The CDR3 is 15 amino acids. Germline V gene lookup returns CDR1 MNHEY and CDR2 SMNVEV (reference sequence). Regarding this clone: Its antigen is unknown.

Findings of the study overall: Early post-transplant HvG declines tracked with peak circulating GvH clone levels.

This table comes from immunoSEQ multiplex PCR, and its TCRdb copy is limited to in-frame clones, with some not included. The sample contains tens of thousands of clones, roughly 90% of which appear only once. Sequences were derived from unstimulated CD4+ T cells sorted from spleen or lymph node cells, sampled before intestinal transplant. The clonotype was recovered from a human donor who received an intestinal transplant. The rearrangement uses TRBV27 and TRBJ2-7; 8 bases are shared with TRBD1. CDR3 bases: TGTGCCAGCAGTTTATCGACAGGGGATCTCTACGAGCAGTACTTC. Translated: CASSLSTGDLYEQYF.